The 17 T cell receptor beta chains below all came from one sample that was sequenced in a study of T cell repertoires in aging, cancer and after chemotherapy (dated by TCRdb to between 2017 and 2020). TCR beta rearrangements were amplified from genomic DNA extracted from peripheral blood rather than from sorted cells or RNA. Sequenced on an Illumina MiSeq. Using a mixed TRB-A/B primer pool, multiplex touch-down PCR amplified rearranged TRB sequences covering the V, D and J segments. TCRdb took the public reads, trimmed them with fastp at Q25, ran MiXCR for clone calling and kept in-frame beta chains. Each entry is one CDR3 protein sequence, shown with its most common DNA and genes. Across this sample there are 10,000 to 15,000 distinct CDR3 sequences, with 35% seen only once. Under 8% of the sample rests with the top ten. The specimen sequenced was blood. All receptors come from a human donor in good health. The donor label of this sample is uncertain.

A few counts support this clonotype. The chain has TRBV6-5 and TRBJ1-4, with unresolved D. Trimming stripped 5 bases from V and 5 bases from J, with 12 bases between. This CDR3 has 14 residues. Germline CDR1 reads MNHEY; CDR2 reads SVGAGI. The CDR3 nucleotides read TGTGCCAGCAGTCAATCCCGGGAAAATGAAAAACTGTTTTTT. Amino acids: CASSQSRENEKLFF.

The chain joins TRBV6-2 or TRBV6-3 to TRBJ2-2; D not certain. V was cut by 2 bases and J by 3 bases, with 4 bases left in between. CDR1 and CDR2 from the germline V gene are MNHEY and SVGEGT. This CDR3 contains 13 residues. CDR3 DNA sequence: TGTGCCAGCAGTTACAGGGACACCGGGGAGCTGTTTTTT. Its translation: CASSYRDTGELFF.

This clonotype appeared once. The rearrangement joins TRBV7-6 to TRBJ2-7; TRBD2 aligns across 7 bases. V was clipped by 4 bases and J by 3 bases; unmatched bases: 0. The V gene's germline CDR1 is SGHVS and CDR2 FNYEAQ. This CDR3 comprises 12 residues. This CDR3 is CASSSSGYEQYF. The DNA of the CDR3 is TGTGCCAGCAGCTCTAGCGGCTACGAGCAGTACTTC.

This clonotype appeared once. This rearrangement joins TRBV24-1 to TRBJ2-2, with a weak D call TRBD1 (6 bases). Per the germline V gene, CDR1 is KGHDR and CDR2 is SFDVKD. Trimming removed 6 bases from V and 5 bases from J, with 9 bases in between. The CDR3 runs to 13 residues. This CDR3 is CATSNTGTGELFF. The CDR3 region has the DNA TGTGCCACCAGTAACACAGGGACCGGGGAGCTGTTTTTT.

With regard to this clonotype: A much more abundant neighbour one base away suggests this may be a read error. The chain combines TRBV11-3 with TRBJ2-1; 10 bases are shared with TRBD2. Trimming cost V 7 bases and J 8 bases; bases outside gene matches: 8. The CDR3 contains 14 residues. Germline lookup yields CDR1 SGHNT and CDR2 YENEEA. This chain's CDR3 is CASTLGTSVDEQFF. In DNA form, the CDR3 reads TGTGCCAGCACCCTGGGGACTAGCGTGGATGAGCAGTTCTTC. The full variable domain, completed using reference TRBV11-3 and TRBJ2-1, is EAGVVQSPRYKIIEKKQPVAFWCNPISGHNTLYWYLQNLGQGPELLIRYENEEAVDDSQLPKDRFSAERLKGVDSTLKIQPAELGDSAVYLCASTLGTSVDEQFFGPGTRLTVL.

The rearrangement uses TRBV24-1 and TRBJ2-2; TRBD2 agrees at 13 bases. This CDR3 region has 17 residues. J was trimmed by 3 bases and V by 0 bases; bases with no gene match: 0. The germline V gene encodes CDR1 KGHDR and CDR2 SFDVKD. CDR3: CATSDLTSGGDTGELFF. CDR3 DNA: TGTGCCACCAGTGATTTGACTAGCGGGGGGGACACCGGGGAGCTGTTTTTT.

The chain combines TRBV12-3 or TRBV12-4 with TRBJ1-5, with TRBD1 matching over 7 bases. The CDR3 is 15 amino acids. The J segment lost 5 bases and the V segment lost 6 bases, leaving 10 bases of the junction unmatched. The CDR3 spells CASRLGPGQYQPQHF. The CDR3 bases are TGTGCCAGCAGACTCGGACCGGGACAGTATCAGCCCCAGCATTTT.

The V and J genes are TRBV5-3 and TRBJ2-5, with D hard to call. TRBV5-3 is filed as an ORF, its function uncertain. The CDR3 covers 14 residues. Trimming stripped 2 bases from V and 1 base from J, with 9 bases between. CDR3 nucleotide sequence: TGTGCCAGAAGCTTACGAGGAACCCAAGAGACCCAGTACTTC. Amino acid sequence: CARSLRGTQETQYF.

V usage is TRBV5-4 and J usage is TRBJ2-3; D may be TRBD2 (7 bases). CDR3 size: 17 residues. In germline, CDR1 is SGHNT, CDR2 YYREEE (reference sequence). The V and J ends lost 4 bases and 2 bases respectively, with 20 bases between them. CDR3 loop: CASSPLSGGDITDTQYF. In nucleotides, the CDR3 is TGTGCCAGCAGCCCCCTTAGTGGGGGGGACATCACAGATACGCAGTATTTT.

The chain has TRBV7-9 and TRBJ1-1; D is undetermined. The length of the CDR3 is 14 residues. Trimming removed 1 base from V and 4 bases from J, with 10 bases in between. Germline values: CDR1 SEHNR, CDR2 FQNEAQ (reference sequence). The CDR3 loop is CASSLGAESTEAFF. The DNA of the CDR3 is TGTGCCAGCAGCTTAGGGGCTGAAAGCACTGAAGCTTTCTTT.

The gene calls are TRBV6-4 and TRBJ2-2; 8 bases agree with TRBD2. The CDR3 has 14 amino acids. Germline CDR1 is MRHNA and CDR2 is SNTAGT. J lost 1 base, V lost 6 bases, and 1 base had no gene match. This CDR3 reads CASRLAENTGELFF. CDR3 coding DNA: TGTGCCAGCAGACTAGCGGAGAACACCGGGGAGCTGTTTTTT.

This clonotype was observed a few times. This chain uses TRBV15 with TRBJ1-1; D gene unclear. V gave up 5 bases and J gave up 4 bases, with 14 bases separating them. The CDR3 length is 14 residues. Germline CDR1 LNHNV, CDR2 YYDKDF (reference sequence). The CDR3 loop reads CATSPPPPSTEAFF. For the CDR3, the DNA is TGTGCCACCAGCCCTCCCCCTCCCTCCACTGAAGCTTTCTTT.

This clonotype appeared once. V is TRBV18 and J is TRBJ2-7, with D possibly being TRBD1 (8 bases). Germline V gene sequence: CDR1 KGHSH, CDR2 LQKENI. The CDR3 has 15 amino acids. The V and J ends lost 4 bases and 6 bases respectively, with 19 bases between them. The CDR3 reads CASSLPQGEGLEQYF. CDR3 coding DNA: TGTGCCAGCTCACTTCCACAGGGGGAGGGCCTCGAGCAGTACTTC.

This clonotype was detected only a few times. The rearrangement uses TRBV30 and TRBJ1-6; D might be TRBD1 (6 bases). V shed 4 bases and J shed 9 bases, with 16 bases lying between them. CDR3 length equals 14 residues. Germline assignment: CDR1 GTSNPN and CDR2 SVGIG (reference sequence). This CDR3 reads CAWTRGAGISPLHF. CDR3 in DNA: TGTGCCTGGACCAGGGGCGCAGGAATTTCACCCCTCCACTTT. The whole variable domain, filled in from reference TRBV30 and TRBJ1-6, reads SQTIHQWPATLVQPVGSPLSLECTVEGTSNPNLYWYRQAAGRGLQLLFYSVGIGQISSEVPQNLSASRPQDRQFILSSKKLLLSDSGFYLCAWTRGAGISPLHFGNGTRLTVT.

This clonotype was seen a few times. This chain uses TRBV6-5 with TRBJ2-2; the match to TRBD2 covers 7 bases. CDR3 size: 15 residues. Looked up from germline, CDR1 is MNHEY and CDR2 is SVGAGI. Trimming took 4 bases from V and 1 from J; bases not matched to a gene: 3. The CDR3 sequence: CASSWTRENTGELFF. The CDR3, as DNA: TGTGCCAGCAGTTGGACTAGGGAGAACACCGGGGAGCTGTTTTTT.

The chain links TRBV6-5 to TRBJ2-7; D may be TRBD2 (5 bases). V dropped 8 bases and J dropped 2 bases, with 19 bases sitting between them. Germline V CDR1 and CDR2: MNHEY, SVGAGI. The CDR3 loop spans 15 amino acids. The CDR3 DNA reads TGTGCCAGCCCCAACGCGGGCGTAAATGCCTACGAGCAGTACTTC. This codes for CASPNAGVNAYEQYF.

In this sample, this clonotype turned up a few times. The J gene is TRBJ1-4, the V gene TRBV6-5; 7 bases line up with TRBD1. The germline gives CDR1 MNHEY, CDR2 SVGAGI. The trim removed 0 bases at V and 4 bases at J, leaving 2 bases unmatched. The CDR3 covers 15 residues. The chain's CDR3 is CASSYSGTVNEKLFF. In DNA, the CDR3 is TGTGCCAGCAGTTACTCGGGGACAGTTAATGAAAAACTGTTTTTT.